This TCR beta chain emerged from a study of cytomegalovirus exposure and HLA in healthy donors. Germline V lookup: CDR1 MNHNS, CDR2 SASEGT. The V and J ends lost 3 bases and 3 bases, in that order; junction bases with no gene match: 7. The CDR3 runs to 15 residues. The PCR was carried out with 60 Vbeta primers and 13 Jbeta primers. Generated by immunoSEQ multiplex PCR, the TCRdb table keeps only in-frame clones and is missing some. This table holds approximately 180,000 clones, 80% to 90% found once. The source of this sequence is a girl aged 10 to 17 in good health and CMV-seropositive. The rearrangement joins TRBV6-1 to TRBJ1-2, with TRBD1 matching 7 bases. Sequenced input: PBMCs. CDR3 region: CASSDPGTGDYGYTF. CDR3 in DNA: TGTGCCAGCAGTGACCCGGGAACAGGGGACTATGGCTACACCTTC.